This T cell receptor beta chain derives from a study of T-cell memory formation after mild COVID-19. Turning to the study itself: In these data, TCR clusters were largely donor specific.

This clonotype was seen a handful of times. The germline V gene has CDR1 SGHDN and CDR2 FVKESK. The CDR3 length is 17 residues. Trimming at V came to 4 bases and at J to 5 bases, leaving 10 bases not matched to a gene. A single record per CDR3 protein comes from TCRdb applying MiXCR to the 5' RACE reads. The profile shows approximately 430,000 distinct CDR3 sequences, 23% of them singletons. This clonotype originated in an adult woman who had mild COVID-19 (a few samples of this study predate the infection). Cell type and time point are not known. The sequencing input was PBMCs or a T cell subset sorted from them (not recorded which). The chain employs TRBV14 and TRBJ2-5, with 13 positions matching TRBD2. The CDR3 protein is CASSLWTSGRPSETQYF. The DNA of the CDR3 is TGTGCCAGCAGCCTGTGGACTAGCGGGAGACCCAGCGAGACCCAGTACTTC.